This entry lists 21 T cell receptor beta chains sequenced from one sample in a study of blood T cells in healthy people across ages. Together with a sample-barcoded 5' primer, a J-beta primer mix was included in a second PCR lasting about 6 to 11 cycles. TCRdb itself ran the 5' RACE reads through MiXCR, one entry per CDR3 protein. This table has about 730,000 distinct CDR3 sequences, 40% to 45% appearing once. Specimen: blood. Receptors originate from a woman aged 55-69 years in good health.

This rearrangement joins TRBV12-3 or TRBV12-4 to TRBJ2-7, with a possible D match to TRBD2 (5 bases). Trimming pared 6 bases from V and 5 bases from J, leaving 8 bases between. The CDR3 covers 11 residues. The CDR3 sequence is CASRLDHEQYF. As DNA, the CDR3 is TGTGCCAGCAGACTAGACCACGAGCAGTACTTC.

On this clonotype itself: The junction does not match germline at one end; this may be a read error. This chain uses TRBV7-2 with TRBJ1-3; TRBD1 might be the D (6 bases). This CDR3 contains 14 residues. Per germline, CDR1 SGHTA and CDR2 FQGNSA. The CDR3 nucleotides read TGTGCCAGCAGCCAAGGGGGGGCTGGAAGCACCATATATTTT. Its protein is CASSQGGAGSTIYF.

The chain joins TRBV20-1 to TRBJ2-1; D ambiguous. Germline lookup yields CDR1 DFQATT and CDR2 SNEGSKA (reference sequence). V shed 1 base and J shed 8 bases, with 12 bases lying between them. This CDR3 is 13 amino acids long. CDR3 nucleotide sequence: TGCAGTGCTAGAGTTGGAAGTGGGGATGAGCAGTTCTTC. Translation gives CSARVGSGDEQFF.

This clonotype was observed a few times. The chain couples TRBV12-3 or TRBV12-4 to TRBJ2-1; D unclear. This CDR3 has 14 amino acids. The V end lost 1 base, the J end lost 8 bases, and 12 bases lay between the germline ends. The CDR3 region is CASSLGSPGDEQFF. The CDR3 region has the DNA TGTGCCAGCAGTTTAGGGTCTCCTGGGGATGAGCAGTTCTTC.

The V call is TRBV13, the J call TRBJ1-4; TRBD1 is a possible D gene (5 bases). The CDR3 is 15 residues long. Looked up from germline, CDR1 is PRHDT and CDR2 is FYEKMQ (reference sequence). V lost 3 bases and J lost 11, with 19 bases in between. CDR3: CASSFKGLNPAKLFF. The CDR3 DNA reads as TGTGCCAGCAGCTTCAAGGGGCTAAACCCGGCGAAACTGTTTTTT.

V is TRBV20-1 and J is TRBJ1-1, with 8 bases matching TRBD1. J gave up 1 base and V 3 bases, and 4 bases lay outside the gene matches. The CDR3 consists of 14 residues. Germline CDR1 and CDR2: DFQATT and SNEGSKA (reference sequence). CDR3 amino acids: CSASQGASNTEAFF. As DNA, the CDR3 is TGCAGTGCTAGTCAGGGGGCCTCGAACACTGAAGCTTTCTTT.

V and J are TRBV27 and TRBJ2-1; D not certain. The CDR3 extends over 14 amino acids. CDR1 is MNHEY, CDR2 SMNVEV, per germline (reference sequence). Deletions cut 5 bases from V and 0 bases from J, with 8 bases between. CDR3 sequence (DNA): TGTGCCAGCAGTCAGTCCTACTCCTACAATGAGCAGTTCTTC. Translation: CASSQSYSYNEQFF.

The CDR3 DNA is TGTGCCAGCAGCATAACAGGGGGCGATGGGACTGAAGCTTTCTTT. Its translation: CASSITGGDGTEAFF. The chain employs TRBV7-2 and TRBJ1-1; 9 positions agree with TRBD1. From germline, CDR1 is SGHTA and CDR2 FQGNSA. The V and J ends lost 5 bases and 5 bases, in that order; junction bases with no gene match: 9. The CDR3 is 15 residues long.

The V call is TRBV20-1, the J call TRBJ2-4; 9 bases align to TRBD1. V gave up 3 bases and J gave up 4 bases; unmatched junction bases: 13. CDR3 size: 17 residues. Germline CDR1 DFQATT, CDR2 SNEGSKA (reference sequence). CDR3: CSASPGPGTGIKNIQYF. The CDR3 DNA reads TGCAGTGCTAGCCCGGGCCCCGGGACAGGGATTAAAAACATTCAGTACTTC.

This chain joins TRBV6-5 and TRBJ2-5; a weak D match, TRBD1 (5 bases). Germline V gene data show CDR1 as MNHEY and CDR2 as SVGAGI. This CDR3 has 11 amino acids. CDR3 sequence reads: CGLGRQETQYF. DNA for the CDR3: TGTGGGCTGGGGCGCCAAGAGACCCAGTACTTC.

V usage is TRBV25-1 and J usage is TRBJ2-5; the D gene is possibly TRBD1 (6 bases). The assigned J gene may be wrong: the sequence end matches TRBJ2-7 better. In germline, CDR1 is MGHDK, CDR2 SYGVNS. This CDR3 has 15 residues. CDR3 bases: TGTGCCAGCAGTGAATCGACAGGCCGCCGCGGCGAGCAGTACTTC. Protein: CASSESTGRRGEQYF.

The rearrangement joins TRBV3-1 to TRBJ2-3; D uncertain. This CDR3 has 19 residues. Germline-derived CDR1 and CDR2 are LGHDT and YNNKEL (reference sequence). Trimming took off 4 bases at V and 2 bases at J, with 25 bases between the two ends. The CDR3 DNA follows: TGTGCCAGCAGCCTCAGTGGGTCTGGTCCCGGAGTCACCACAGATACGCAGTATTTT. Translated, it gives CASSLSGSGPGVTTDTQYF.

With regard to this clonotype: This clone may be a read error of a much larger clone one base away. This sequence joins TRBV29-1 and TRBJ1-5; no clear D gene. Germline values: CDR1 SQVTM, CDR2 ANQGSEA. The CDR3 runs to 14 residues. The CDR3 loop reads CSVPGEYSKQPQHF. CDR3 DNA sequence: TGCAGCGTCCCGGGAGAATATAGCAAGCAGCCCCAGCATTTT.

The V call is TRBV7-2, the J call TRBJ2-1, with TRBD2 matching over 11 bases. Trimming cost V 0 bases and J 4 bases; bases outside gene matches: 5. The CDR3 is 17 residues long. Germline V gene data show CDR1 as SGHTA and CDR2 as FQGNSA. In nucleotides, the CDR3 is TGTGCCAGCAGCTTAGCGACTAGCGGGGCTAAGTACAATGAGCAGTTCTTC. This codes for CASSLATSGAKYNEQFF. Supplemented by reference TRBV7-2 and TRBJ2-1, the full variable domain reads GAGVSQSPSNKVTEKGKDVELRCDPISGHTALYWYRQSLGQGLEFLIYFQGNSAPDKSGLPSDRFSAERTGGSVSTLTIQRTQQEDSAVYLCASSLATSGAKYNEQFFGPGTRLTVL.

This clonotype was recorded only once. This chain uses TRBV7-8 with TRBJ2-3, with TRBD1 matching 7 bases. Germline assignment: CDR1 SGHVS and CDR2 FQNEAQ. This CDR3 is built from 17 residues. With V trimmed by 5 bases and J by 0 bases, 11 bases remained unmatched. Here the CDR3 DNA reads TGTGCCAGCAGCCCGAGACAGGGAACTTCTAGCACAGATACGCAGTATTTT. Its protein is CASSPRQGTSSTDTQYF.

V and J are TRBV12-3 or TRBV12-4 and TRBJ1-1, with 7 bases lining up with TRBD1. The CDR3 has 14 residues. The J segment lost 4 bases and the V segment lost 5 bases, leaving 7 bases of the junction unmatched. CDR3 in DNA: TGTGCCAGCAGTCACAGACAGGGAGGCACTGAAGCTTTCTTT. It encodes CASSHRQGGTEAFF.

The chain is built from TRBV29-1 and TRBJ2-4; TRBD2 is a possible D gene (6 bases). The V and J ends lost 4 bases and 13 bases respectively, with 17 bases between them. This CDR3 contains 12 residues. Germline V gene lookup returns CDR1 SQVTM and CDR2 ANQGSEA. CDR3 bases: TGCAGCGTTGCCGATGGGGGGAGCGGGCAGTACTTC. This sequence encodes CSVADGGSGQYF.

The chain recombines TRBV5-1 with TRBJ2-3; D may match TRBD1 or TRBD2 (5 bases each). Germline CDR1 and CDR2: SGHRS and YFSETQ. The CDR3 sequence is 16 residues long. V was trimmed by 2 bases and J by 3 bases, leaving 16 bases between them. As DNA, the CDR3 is TGCGCCAGCAGCTTATACGGGGATGGGGCAACAGATACGCAGTATTTT. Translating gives CASSLYGDGATDTQYF.

CDR3 amino acids: CASGVLRLAEETQYF. Here the CDR3 DNA reads TGTGCCAGCGGCGTTTTGCGGCTAGCGGAAGAGACCCAGTACTTC. This chain uses TRBV7-9 with TRBJ2-5; 7 bases agree with TRBD2. With V trimmed by 8 bases and J by 3 bases, 12 bases remained unmatched. Looked up from germline, CDR1 is SEHNR and CDR2 is FQNEAQ (reference sequence). CDR3 size: 15 residues.

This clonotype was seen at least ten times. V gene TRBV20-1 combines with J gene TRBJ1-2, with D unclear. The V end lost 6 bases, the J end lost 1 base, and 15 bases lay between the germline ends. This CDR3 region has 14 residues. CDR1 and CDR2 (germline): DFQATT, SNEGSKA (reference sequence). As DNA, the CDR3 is TGCAGTGCCAGACGTCCAGGACTTAACTATGGCTACACCTTC. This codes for CSARRPGLNYGYTF.

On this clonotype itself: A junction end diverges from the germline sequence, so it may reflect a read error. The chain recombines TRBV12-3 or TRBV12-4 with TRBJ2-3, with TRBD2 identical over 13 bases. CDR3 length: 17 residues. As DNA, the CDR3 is TGTGCCAGCAGTCCAACTAGCGGGGGGGCCAGCACAGATATGCAGTATTTT. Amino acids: CASSPTSGGASTDMQYF.